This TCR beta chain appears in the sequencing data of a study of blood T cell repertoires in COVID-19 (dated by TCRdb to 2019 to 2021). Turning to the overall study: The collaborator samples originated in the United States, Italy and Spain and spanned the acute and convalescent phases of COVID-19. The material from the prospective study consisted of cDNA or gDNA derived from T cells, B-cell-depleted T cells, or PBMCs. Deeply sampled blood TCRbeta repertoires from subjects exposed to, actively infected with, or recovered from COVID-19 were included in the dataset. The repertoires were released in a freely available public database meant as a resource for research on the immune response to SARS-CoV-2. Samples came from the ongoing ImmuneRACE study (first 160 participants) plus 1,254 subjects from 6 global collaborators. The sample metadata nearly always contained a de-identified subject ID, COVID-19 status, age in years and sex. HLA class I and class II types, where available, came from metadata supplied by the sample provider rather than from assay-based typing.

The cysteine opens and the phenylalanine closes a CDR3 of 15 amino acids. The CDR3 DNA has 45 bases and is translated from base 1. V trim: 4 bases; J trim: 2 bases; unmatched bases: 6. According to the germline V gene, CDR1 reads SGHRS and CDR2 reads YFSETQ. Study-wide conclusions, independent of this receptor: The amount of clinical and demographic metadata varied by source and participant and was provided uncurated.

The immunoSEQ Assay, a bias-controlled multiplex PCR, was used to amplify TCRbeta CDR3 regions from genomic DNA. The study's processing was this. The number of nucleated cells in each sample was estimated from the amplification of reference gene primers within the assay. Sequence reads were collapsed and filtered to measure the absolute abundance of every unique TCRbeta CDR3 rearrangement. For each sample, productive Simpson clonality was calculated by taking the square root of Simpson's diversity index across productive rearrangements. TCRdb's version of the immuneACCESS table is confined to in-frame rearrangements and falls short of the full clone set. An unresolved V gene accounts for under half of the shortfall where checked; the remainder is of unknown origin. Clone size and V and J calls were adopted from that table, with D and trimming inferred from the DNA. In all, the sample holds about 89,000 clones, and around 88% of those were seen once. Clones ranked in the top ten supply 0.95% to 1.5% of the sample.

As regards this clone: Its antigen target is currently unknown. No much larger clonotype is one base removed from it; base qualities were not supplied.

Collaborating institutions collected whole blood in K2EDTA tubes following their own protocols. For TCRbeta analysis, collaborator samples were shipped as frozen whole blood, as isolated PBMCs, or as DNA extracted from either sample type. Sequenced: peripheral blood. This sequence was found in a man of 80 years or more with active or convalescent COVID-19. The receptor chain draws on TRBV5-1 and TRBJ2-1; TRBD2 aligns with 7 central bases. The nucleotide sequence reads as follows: TGCGCCAGCAGCATTACTAGCGCCCCCTACAATGAGCAGTTCTTC. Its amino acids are CASSITSAPYNEQFF.